Listed below are T cell receptor beta chains from one sample, sequenced in a study of response to subunit inactivated influenza vaccine. MiXCR, run by TCRdb on the RT-PCR reads, gives a single entry per CDR3 protein. The data show more than 550,000 distinct CDR3 sequences, roughly 12% seen once. These data were also reused for a study on T cells expressing NK-cell markers.

This specimen was PBMCs from blood, taken on the day of vaccination. The source of these receptors is a man aged 50 to 59 who received an inactivated influenza vaccine. The CDR3 runs from the conserved cysteine through the conserved F or W. D genes are given only for firm matches. Size is stated for part of the rows, as once, few or many counts, or as a class when the clone is expanded.

v_gene	abundance	j_gene	d_gene	CDR3nt	CDR3aa
TRBV28	-	TRBJ2-4	-	TGTGCCAGCAGTTCCAGGGGAAATCAGTACTTC	CASSSRGNQYF
TRBV19	-	TRBJ1-5	TRBD1	TGTGCCAGTAGTGCACCCAGGGGGCGAAGCAATCAGCCCCAGCATTTT	CASSAPRGRSNQPQHF
TRBV28	few	TRBJ2-5	-	TGTGCCAGCAGTTGGGGGACGCTCCAAGAGACCCAGTACTTC	CASSWGTLQETQYF
TRBV18	-	TRBJ2-3	-	TGTGCCAGCTCCCCCAGGACCGTGAATGGAGATACGCAGTATTTT	CASSPRTVNGDTQYF
TRBV6-5	-	TRBJ2-1	-	TGTGCCAGCAGTTACTCGGTCGGACAGTACAATGAGCAGTTCTTC	CASSYSVGQYNEQFF
TRBV12-3/TRBV12-4	few	TRBJ2-2	-	TGTGCCAGCAGTTTAGAGATCACGAACACCGGGGAGCTGTTTTTT	CASSLEITNTGELFF
TRBV24-1	-	TRBJ2-2	-	TGTGCCACCAGTGATTTTGGCAGGGACGGCACCGGGGAGCTGTTTTTT	CATSDFGRDGTGELFF
TRBV6-1	many	TRBJ1-4	-	TGTGCCAGCAGCCCTACAGGGTATGATGGAAAACTGTTTTTT	CASSPTGYDGKLFF
TRBV14	-	TRBJ2-5	-	TGTGCCAGCAGCCAAGCGATCCAAGAGACCCAGTACTTC	CASSQAIQETQYF
TRBV12-3/TRBV12-4	many	TRBJ1-2	TRBD1	TGTGCCAGCAGTTTCCATGGACAGGGGCACTCTAACTATGGCTACACCTTC	CASSFHGQGHSNYGYTF
TRBV16	few	TRBJ2-3	-	TGTGCCAGCAGCCAAGAGGCAGGATCGTTTGATACGCAGTATTTT	CASSQEAGSFDTQYF
TRBV4-2	many	TRBJ1-2	TRBD1	TGTGCCAGCAGCCAAGAGGACAGGGCCGGTAACTATGGCTACACCTTC	CASSQEDRAGNYGYTF
TRBV20-1	few	TRBJ2-7	-	TGCAGTGCTAGAGACCGGCAGGGAACCTACGAGCAGTACTTC	CSARDRQGTYEQYF
TRBV6-2/TRBV6-3	many	TRBJ2-5	TRBD2	TGTGCCAGCGAGGGACTAGCGGAGCTCCAAGAGACCCAGTACTTC	CASEGLAELQETQYF
TRBV4-1	-	TRBJ2-4	TRBD1	TGCGCCAGCAGCCTAAGGTCAGGGACAGGGAGTCTGAGCATTCAGTACTTC	CASSLRSGTGSLSIQYF
TRBV5-6	-	TRBJ2-5	-	TGTGCCAGCAGCTCCCTCAGAGGAGTCGAGGAGACCCAGTACTTC	CASSSLRGVEETQYF
TRBV6-1	-	TRBJ2-3	TRBD1	TGTGCCAGCAGTGAACGGACAGGCAGCTCAGGGACAGATACGCAGTATTTT	CASSERTGSSGTDTQYF
TRBV12-3/TRBV12-4	few	TRBJ1-2	-	TGTGCCAGCAGTTGGCGGGACTATGGCTACACCTTC	CASSWRDYGYTF
TRBV29-1	-	TRBJ2-1	-	TGCAGCGCTAGAAGATCTGAGCAGTTCTTC	CSARRSEQFF
TRBV4-3	few	TRBJ2-7	-	TGCGCCAGCAGCCAAGATCTCGGGGAGCAGTACTTC	CASSQDLGEQYF
TRBV29-1	-	TRBJ1-4	-	TGCAGCGGTGGGTACTTTAATGAAAAACTGTTTTTT	CSGGYFNEKLFF
TRBV6-2/TRBV6-3	few	TRBJ2-7	-	TGTGCCAGCAAAACAGGGAACCCCTACGAGCAGTACTTC	CASKTGNPYEQYF
TRBV20-1	-	TRBJ1-3	-	TGCAGTGCCAGACCGTCAGTCTCTGGAAACACCATATATTTT	CSARPSVSGNTIYF
TRBV20-1	many	TRBJ1-2	TRBD1	TGCAGTGCTAGACCCGACAGGGGCCCCTATGGCTACACCTTC	CSARPDRGPYGYTF
TRBV15	once	TRBJ2-7	-	TGTGCCACCGAGACAGGCAATGAGCAGTACTTC	CATETGNEQYF
TRBV5-1	-	TRBJ2-3	-	TGCGCCAGCAGCTTGGCTTCCACGTGGGGAGGCACAGATACGCAGTATTTT	CASSLASTWGGTDTQYF
TRBV2	-	TRBJ2-5	TRBD2	TGTGCCAGCAGTGAACTAGCGGGGGGGCAAGAGACCCAGTACTTC	CASSELAGGQETQYF
TRBV12-3/TRBV12-4	-	TRBJ2-2	-	TGTGCCAGCACCCCGAGGCCCCGGGAGCTGTTTTTT	CASTPRPRELFF
TRBV10-2	few	TRBJ2-1	TRBD2	TGCGCCAGCAGACTGAGTCTTACTAGCGGGGGGTCGGCGTTGGGGTCCGAGCAGTTCTTC	CASRLSLTSGGSALGSEQFF
TRBV10-3	-	TRBJ2-3	-	TGTGCCATCCTATATTCTAGCACAGATACGCAGTATTTT	CAILYSSTDTQYF
TRBV6-5	-	TRBJ2-6	TRBD1	TGTGCCAGCAGTTATGGAGACAGGGGATCTGGGGCCAACGTCCTGACTTTC	CASSYGDRGSGANVLTF
TRBV5-1	few	TRBJ2-2	-	TGCGCCAGCAGCTTGGGATACGGAGGAAGCACCGGGGAGCTGTTTTTT	CASSLGYGGSTGELFF
TRBV5-1	few	TRBJ1-1	-	TGCGCCAGCAGCGGGACCAATCAGAACACTGAAGCTTTCTTT	CASSGTNQNTEAFF
TRBV20-1	many	TRBJ2-3	TRBD2	TGCAGTGCTAGAGATCCGTCGGGAGGCGTAGATACGCAGTATTTT	CSARDPSGGVDTQYF
TRBV20-1	few	TRBJ2-5	-	TGCAGTGCTAAGGCAGGGGTAGAGACCCAGTACTTC	CSAKAGVETQYF
TRBV11-2	-	TRBJ2-1	TRBD2	TGTGCCAGCAGCTTAGGAGGTTGGGGACTAGCGGGAGGTTCCTACAATGAGCAGTTCTTC	CASSLGGWGLAGGSYNEQFF
TRBV4-1	-	TRBJ2-7	TRBD2	TGCGCCAGCAGCCAAGATCCTACCGGGACTAGCGGGAGAGTCGAGCAGTACTTC	CASSQDPTGTSGRVEQYF
TRBV9	-	TRBJ1-1	TRBD1	TGTGCCAGCAGCGTAGACCCACAGGACCCAGGGGGCACTGAAGCTTTCTTT	CASSVDPQDPGGTEAFF
TRBV5-1	few	TRBJ2-7	-	TGCGCCAGCAGCCCTTTACCAGGGTCCTCCTACGAGCAGTACTTC	CASSPLPGSSYEQYF
TRBV25-1	-	TRBJ2-5	-	TGTGCCAGCAGTGGCCGACTGAACCAAGAGACCCAGTACTTC	CASSGRLNQETQYF
TRBV30	-	TRBJ1-6	-	TGTGCCTGGGACTCCCGATCCTCACCCCTCCACTTT	CAWDSRSSPLHF
TRBV29-1	few	TRBJ2-3	-	TGCAGCGTTGTCGGGGGACAGAGCACAGATACGCAGTATTTT	CSVVGGQSTDTQYF
TRBV28	-	TRBJ2-7	TRBD2	TGTGCCAGCAGTTTCCATAGCGGGGGGGTACGTGAGCAGTACTTC	CASSFHSGGVREQYF
TRBV10-3	-	TRBJ2-5	TRBD2	TGTGCCATCAGTGGACCGGGACTAGCGACACAAGAGACCCAGTACTTC	CAISGPGLATQETQYF
TRBV7-8	few	TRBJ2-3	-	TGTGCCAGCAGCTTAGTTGCACACACGCAGTATTTT	CASSLVAHTQYF
TRBV12-3/TRBV12-4	many	TRBJ2-1	TRBD1	TGTGCCAGCAGAAAACGACAGGGGTTGTACAATGAGCAGTTCTTC	CASRKRQGLYNEQFF